This T cell receptor (beta chain) emerged from a study of blood T cell repertoires in COVID-19. Study at large: Acute and convalescent COVID-19 specimens originated in the United States, Italy and Spain. From T cells, B-cell-depleted T cells, or PBMCs came the material, which was cDNA or gDNA.

Source study methods: Reference gene primers were amplified, and this amplification served to estimate nucleated cell counts. Clones were sequenced by immunoSEQ multiplex PCR, and TCRdb holds only the in-frame ones, with some missing. V and J calls and clone size are as listed in that table; D and trimming were resolved from the DNA. The sample gives roughly 140,000 clones, 65% to 90% of which show up once; approximately 9.4% is in the top ten. Germline values: CDR1 ENHRY, CDR2 SYGVKD. The CDR3 extends over 12 amino acids. The V end lost 6 bases, the J end lost 10 bases, and 10 bases lay between the germline ends.

The genes are TRBV10-3 and TRBJ1-6; D not resolved. Sequenced sample: peripheral blood. The sequence was obtained from a woman aged 45-59 years with acute or convalescent COVID-19. CDR3 nucleotide sequence: TGTGCCATCAGCGAGGGAGTCTCACCCCTCCACTTT. It translates to CAISEGVSPLHF.